The clone carrying this T cell receptor beta chain was seen a handful of times. The antigen remains undetermined. The sample originates from a study of beta chain features in type 1 diabetes. Whole-study findings and limits: When Type 1 diabetes patients were examined, their TCRB CDR3s proved moderately but significantly shorter in all four CD4+ subsets.

Reverse transcription of all isolated RNA meant that expressed TCRB transcripts were sequenced. TCRdb's copy holds only in-frame clones and misses some; the assay was immunoSEQ multiplex PCR. This sample has approximately 600,000 clones, with 9.5% to 15% found just once. The CDR3 contains 13 residues. The J segment lost 5 bases and the V segment lost 6 bases, leaving 1 base of the junction unmatched. In germline, CDR1 is SNHLY, CDR2 FYNNEI. The chain employs TRBV2 and TRBJ1-5, with 10 bases aligning to TRBD1. Sequencing was performed on naive CD4+ T cells from blood. This TCR came from a man aged 25-40 years with type 1 diabetes. The chain's CDR3 is CASRGTGDQPQHF. CDR3 nucleotide sequence: TGTGCCAGCAGGGGGACAGGGGATCAGCCCCAGCATTTT. The complete variable domain, with remaining parts taken from reference TRBV2 and TRBJ1-5, reads EPEVTQTPSHQVTQMGQEVILRCVPISNHLYFYWYRQILGQKVEFLVSFYNNEISEKSEIFDDQFSVERPDGSNFTLKIRSTKLEDSAMYFCASRGTGDQPQHFGDGTRLSIL.